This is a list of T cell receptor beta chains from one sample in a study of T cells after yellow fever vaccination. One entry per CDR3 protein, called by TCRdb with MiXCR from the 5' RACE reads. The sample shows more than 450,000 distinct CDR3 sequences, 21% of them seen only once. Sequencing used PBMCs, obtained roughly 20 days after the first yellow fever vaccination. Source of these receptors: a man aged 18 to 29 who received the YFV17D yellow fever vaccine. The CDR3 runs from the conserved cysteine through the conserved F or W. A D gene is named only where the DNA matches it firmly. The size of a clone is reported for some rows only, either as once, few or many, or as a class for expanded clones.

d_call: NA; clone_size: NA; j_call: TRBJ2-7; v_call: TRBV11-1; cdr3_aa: CASSKDSFSYEQYF; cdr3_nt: TGTGCCAGCAGCAAGGACAGTTTCTCCTACGAGCAGTACTTC
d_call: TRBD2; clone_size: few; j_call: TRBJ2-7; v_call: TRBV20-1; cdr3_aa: CSARRPGGAYEQYF; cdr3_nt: TGCAGTGCTAGACGCCCCGGGGGGGCTTACGAGCAGTACTTC
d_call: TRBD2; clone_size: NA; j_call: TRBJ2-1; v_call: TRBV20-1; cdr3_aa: CSATLGGAYNEQFF; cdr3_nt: TGCAGTGCAACCCTCGGGGGGGCATACAATGAGCAGTTCTTC
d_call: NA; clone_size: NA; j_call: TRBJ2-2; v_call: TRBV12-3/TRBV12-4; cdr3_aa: CASSFTGGRGTGELFF; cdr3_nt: TGTGCCAGCAGTTTTACGGGGGGCCGGGGGACCGGGGAGCTGTTTTTT
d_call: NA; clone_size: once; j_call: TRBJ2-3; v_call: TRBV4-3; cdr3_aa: CASSQDLSEHTQYF; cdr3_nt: TGCGCCAGCAGCCAAGATCTTAGCGAGCATACGCAGTATTTT
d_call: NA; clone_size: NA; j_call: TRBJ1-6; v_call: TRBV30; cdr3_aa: CALELGHNSPLHF; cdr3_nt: TGTGCCTTGGAGTTGGGCCATAATTCACCCCTCCACTTT
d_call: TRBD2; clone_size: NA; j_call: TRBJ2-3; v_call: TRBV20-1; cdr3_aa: CSAAGGPVTDTQYF; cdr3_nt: TGCAGTGCCGCGGGGGGCCCAGTAACAGATACGCAGTATTTT
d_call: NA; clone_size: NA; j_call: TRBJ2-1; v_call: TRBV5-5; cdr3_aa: CASSSLQGGEQFF; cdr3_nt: TGTGCCAGCAGCTCCCTCCAGGGGGGTGAGCAGTTCTTC
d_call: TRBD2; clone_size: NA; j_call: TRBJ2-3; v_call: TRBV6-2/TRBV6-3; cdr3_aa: CASSFYMGGGAADTQYF; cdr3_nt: TGTGCCAGCAGTTTCTACATGGGCGGGGGGGCTGCTGATACGCAGTATTTT
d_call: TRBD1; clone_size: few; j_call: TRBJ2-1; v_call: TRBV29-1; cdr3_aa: CSVDGDRGIIEQFF; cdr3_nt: TGCAGCGTTGATGGAGACAGGGGAATAATTGAGCAGTTCTTC
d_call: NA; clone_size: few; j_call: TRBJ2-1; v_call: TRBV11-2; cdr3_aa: CASIERGGGSNEQFF; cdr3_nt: TGTGCCAGCATCGAAAGGGGGGGGGGTTCCAATGAGCAGTTCTTC
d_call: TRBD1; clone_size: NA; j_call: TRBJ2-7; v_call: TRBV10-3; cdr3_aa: CAISSTGDEQYF; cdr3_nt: TGTGCCATCAGCAGTACAGGGGACGAGCAGTACTTC
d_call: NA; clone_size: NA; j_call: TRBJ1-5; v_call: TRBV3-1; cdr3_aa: CASSPSGGSNQPQHF; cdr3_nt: TGTGCCAGCAGCCCTTCTGGGGGGTCGAATCAGCCCCAGCATTTT
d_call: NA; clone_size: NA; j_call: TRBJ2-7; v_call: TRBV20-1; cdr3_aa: CSANGGAPYEQYF; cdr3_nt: TGCAGTGCTAATGGAGGGGCCCCCTACGAGCAGTACTTC
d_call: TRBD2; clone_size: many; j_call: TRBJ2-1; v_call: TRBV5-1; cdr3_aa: CASSWTSGDYNEQFF; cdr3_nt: TGCGCCAGCAGCTGGACTAGCGGGGACTACAATGAGCAGTTCTTC
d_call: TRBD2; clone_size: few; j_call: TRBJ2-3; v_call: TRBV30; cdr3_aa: CACPGLAGSTDTQYF; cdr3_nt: TGTGCCTGCCCGGGACTAGCGGGTTCCACAGATACGCAGTATTTT
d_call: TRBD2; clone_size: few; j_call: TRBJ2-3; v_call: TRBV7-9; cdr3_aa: CASSPGTSKWDTQYF; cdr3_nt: TGTGCCAGCAGCCCCGGGACTAGCAAATGGGATACGCAGTATTTT
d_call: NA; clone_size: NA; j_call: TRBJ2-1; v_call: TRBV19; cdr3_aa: CASSIESTQSYNEQFF; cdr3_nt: TGTGCCAGTAGTATAGAAAGCACGCAGTCCTACAATGAGCAGTTCTTC
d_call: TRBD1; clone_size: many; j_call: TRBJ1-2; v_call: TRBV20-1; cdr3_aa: CSARDLGQALKGGYTF; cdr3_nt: TGCAGTGCTAGAGATCTCGGACAGGCGCTGAAAGGTGGCTACACCTTC
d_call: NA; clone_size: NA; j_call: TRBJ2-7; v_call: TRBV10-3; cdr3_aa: CAISQGTLPYEQYF; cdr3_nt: TGTGCCATCAGCCAGGGGACACTCCCCTACGAGCAGTACTTC
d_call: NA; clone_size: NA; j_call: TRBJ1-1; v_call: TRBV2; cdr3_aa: CASSRESGAEAFF; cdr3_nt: TGTGCCAGCAGTCGGGAGTCCGGCGCTGAAGCTTTCTTT
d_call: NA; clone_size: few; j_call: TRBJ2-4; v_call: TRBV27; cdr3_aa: CASSPGPQNIQYF; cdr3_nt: TGTGCCAGTAGTCCGGGCCCCCAAAACATTCAGTACTTC
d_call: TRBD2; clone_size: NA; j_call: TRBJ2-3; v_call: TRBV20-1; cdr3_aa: CSALRGGTDTQYF; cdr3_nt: TGCAGTGCTCTGCGGGGGGGAACAGATACGCAGTATTTT
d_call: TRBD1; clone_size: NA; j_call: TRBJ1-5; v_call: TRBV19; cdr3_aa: CASSDLTGPNQPQHF; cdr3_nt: TGTGCCAGTAGTGACCTGACAGGGCCTAATCAGCCCCAGCATTTT
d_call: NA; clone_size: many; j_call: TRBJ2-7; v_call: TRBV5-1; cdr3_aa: CASSLWWRGVRFYEQYF; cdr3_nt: TGCGCCAGCAGCCTTTGGTGGAGGGGCGTCCGTTTCTACGAGCAGTACTTC
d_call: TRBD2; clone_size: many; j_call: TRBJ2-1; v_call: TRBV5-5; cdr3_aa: CASSLLAGEFEQFF; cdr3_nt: TGTGCCAGCAGCTTACTAGCGGGGGAATTCGAGCAGTTCTTC
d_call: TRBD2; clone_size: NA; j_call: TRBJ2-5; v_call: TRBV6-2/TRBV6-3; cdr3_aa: CASSSPEGLALSYQETQYF; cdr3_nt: TGTGCCAGCAGTTCACCCGAGGGACTAGCTCTCTCGTACCAAGAGACCCAGTACTTC
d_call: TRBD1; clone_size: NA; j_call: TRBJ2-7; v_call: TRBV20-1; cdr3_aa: CSANRQGRDYEQYF; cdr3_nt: TGCAGTGCTAATAGACAGGGCCGCGACTACGAGCAGTACTTC
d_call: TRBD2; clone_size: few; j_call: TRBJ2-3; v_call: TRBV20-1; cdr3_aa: CSAPLAGGSDTQYF; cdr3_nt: TGCAGTGCTCCCCTGGCGGGGGGTTCAGATACGCAGTATTTT
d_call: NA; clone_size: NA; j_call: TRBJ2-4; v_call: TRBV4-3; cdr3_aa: CASSQESVGLARAKNIQYF; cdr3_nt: TGCGCCAGCAGCCAAGAATCGGTCGGGCTAGCACGAGCCAAAAACATTCAGTACTTC
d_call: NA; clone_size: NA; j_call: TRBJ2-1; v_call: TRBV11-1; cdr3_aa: CASSPRYPTGAIYNEQFF; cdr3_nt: TGTGCCAGCAGTCCTCGCTATCCCACGGGGGCAATCTACAATGAGCAGTTCTTC